The present T cell receptor beta chain was sequenced within a study of T cells expressing NK-cell markers. TCRdb reworked the 5' RACE reads into one entry per CDR3 protein, no DNA. The repertoire table contains a few hundred thousand distinct CDR3 sequences. The specimen sequenced was blood T cells: a sorted CD56 or NKG2C T cell subset, CD4+ or CD8+ T cells, or bulk PBMC T cells (not recorded which). The receptor was isolated from a man aged 18-75 years in good health.

The CDR3 here is CASSPNLGQGPNEQFF. The chain uses TRBV7-6 and TRBJ2-1; TCRdb reports TRBD1, a call that lacks DNA to check it against. The CDR3 loop spans 16 amino acids. Per germline, CDR1 SGHVS and CDR2 FNYEAQ.